This T cell receptor (beta chain) was observed in a study of beta chain features in type 1 diabetes. As for the study in general: Examination spanned over 85,000,000 sorted cells from all samples.

Sorting that relied on CD45RO/CCR7/CD25/CD127/CD95/CD27 yielded CD4+ naive, central memory, regulatory and stem cell-like memory cells. V lost 6 bases and J lost 7; bases outside the gene matches: 5. CDR1 is LNHNV and CDR2 is YYDKDF in the germline V gene (reference sequence). The length of the CDR3 is 14 residues. For this clone: Its cognate antigen is unknown.

The authors reverse transcribed all of the isolated RNA, so sequencing captured expressed TCRB transcripts. The repertoire was sequenced with immunoSEQ multiplex PCR; TCRdb's copy has only in-frame clones and lacks some. The data contain 300,000 to 450,000 clones, roughly a fifth of them singletons. The study's findings and limits: In all four CD4+ subsets, TCRB CDR3 length was significantly, moderately reduced in type 1 diabetes. TCRB repertoires of naive, central memory and Treg cells appeared more similar among patients than among healthy donors.

The chain is built from TRBV15 and TRBJ2-1, with 11 bases aligning to TRBD2. This receptor was identified in a woman aged 18-30 years in good health. The sequencing sample was made of naive CD4+ T cells from blood. DNA of the CDR3: TGTGCCACCAGAACTAGCGGGAGTCGGAATGAGCAGTTCTTC. This sequence encodes CATRTSGSRNEQFF. Filled out from reference TRBV15 and TRBJ2-1, the complete variable domain reads DAMVIQNPRYQVTQFGKPVTLSCSQTLNHNVMYWYQQKSSQAPKLLFHYYDKDFNNEADTPDNFQSRRPNTSFCFLDIRSPGLGDTAMYLCATRTSGSRNEQFFGPGTRLTVL.